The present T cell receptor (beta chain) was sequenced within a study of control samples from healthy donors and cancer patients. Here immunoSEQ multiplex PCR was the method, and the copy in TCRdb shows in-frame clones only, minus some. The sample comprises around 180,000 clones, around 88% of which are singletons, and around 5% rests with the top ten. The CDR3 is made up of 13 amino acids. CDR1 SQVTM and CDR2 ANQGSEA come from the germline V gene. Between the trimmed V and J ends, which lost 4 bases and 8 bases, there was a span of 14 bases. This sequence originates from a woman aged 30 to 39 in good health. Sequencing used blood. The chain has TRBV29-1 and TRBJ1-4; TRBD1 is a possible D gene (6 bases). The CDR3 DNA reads TGCAGCGTTGTAGGGGGGGGAGCCGAAAAACTGTTTTTT. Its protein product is CSVVGGGAEKLFF.